The T cell receptor beta chain under discussion was sequenced for a study of blood T cell repertoires in COVID-19. Study as a whole: Acute and convalescent COVID-19 samples came from the United States, Italy and Spain. PBMCs, B-cell-depleted T cells, or T cells were the source of the cDNA or gDNA that made up the material.

In the authors' methods: Amplification of reference gene primers provided the estimated nucleated cell counts. Measured with immunoSEQ multiplex PCR; TCRdb has only the in-frame clones, and not every one. Clone size and V and J calls were adopted from that table, with D and trimming inferred from the DNA. The top ten hold roughly 4.6% of the sample, which has 250,000 to 300,000 clones, over 65% seen once. The germline V gene encodes CDR1 MGHDK and CDR2 SYGVNS. The V and J ends lost 4 bases and 6 bases, in that order; junction bases with no gene match: 4. CDR3 length equals 14 residues. This receptor was identified in a man between 60 and 75 years old who had recovered from COVID-19. The V and J genes are TRBV25-1 and TRBJ2-7; 12 bases match TRBD2. The specimen was peripheral blood. The CDR3 is CASSGLAGAGEQYF. CDR3 sequence (DNA): TGTGCCAGCAGTGGACTAGCGGGAGCCGGCGAGCAGTACTTC.